The 27 T cell receptor beta chains given below trace back to one sample, sequenced in a study of blood T cell repertoires in COVID-19. Sequencing used immunoSEQ multiplex PCR; TCRdb keeps in-frame clones, though not all of them. The sample holds around 150,000 clones, approximately 80% seen once. The sequencing input was peripheral blood. The receptors derive from a woman in her forties or fifties with acute or convalescent COVID-19.

The chain's CDR3 is CASSLGTGDHEQYF. In DNA form, the CDR3 reads TGTGCCAGCAGCTTAGGGACAGGGGACCACGAGCAGTACTTC. The chain recombines TRBV7-3 with TRBJ2-7; TRBD1 matches at 10 bases. Looked up from germline, CDR1 is SGHTA and CDR2 is FQGTGA. The V gene end was trimmed by 2 bases and the J gene end by 5 bases; junction bases not matched to a gene: 3. CDR3 length: 14 residues. Variable domain in full (rest from reference TRBV7-3 and TRBJ2-7): GAGVSQTPSNKVTEKGKYVELRCDPISGHTALYWYRQSLGQGPEFLIYFQGTGAADDSGLPNDRFFAVRPEGSVSTLKIQRTERGDSAVYLCASSLGTGDHEQYFGPGTRLTVT.

The V gene is TRBV9, the J gene TRBJ2-1, with D possibly matching TRBD2 (6 bases). Germline V gene data show CDR1 as SGDLS and CDR2 as YYNGEE. V was trimmed by 1 base and J by 5 bases, leaving 10 bases between them. The CDR3 is 14 residues long. Here the CDR3 DNA reads TGTGCCAGCAGCGTACAAACTAGCAACAATGAGCAGTTCTTC. Its protein is CASSVQTSNNEQFF. Full variable domain (rest looked up from reference TRBV9 and TRBJ2-1): DSGVTQTPKHLITATGQRVTLRCSPRSGDLSVYWYQQSLDQGLQFLIQYYNGEERAKGNILERFSAQQFPDLHSELNLSSLELGDSALYFCASSVQTSNNEQFFGPGTRLTVL.

The CDR3 sequence is CASGLGTAPATDTQYF. DNA for the CDR3: TGTGCTAGTGGTTTAGGGACAGCCCCTGCCACAGATACGCAGTATTTT. The chain recombines TRBV12-5 with TRBJ2-3, with 7 bases fitting TRBD1. The J segment lost 2 bases and the V segment lost 3 bases, leaving 8 bases of the junction unmatched. The CDR3 consists of 16 residues. The germline V gene has CDR1 LGHNT and CDR2 FRNRAP.

This clone rates as large. The chain recombines TRBV30 with TRBJ1-6; D perhaps matches TRBD1 (5 bases). Germline values: CDR1 GTSNPN, CDR2 SVGIG (reference sequence). V shed 0 bases and J shed 10 bases, with 16 bases lying between them. The CDR3 sequence is 15 residues long. The CDR3: CAWSVPRQNLSPLHF. As DNA, the CDR3 is TGTGCCTGGAGTGTTCCCCGACAGAACCTATCACCCCTCCACTTT.

This clone appeared many times. The chain joins TRBV7-9 to TRBJ1-1, with 7 nucleotides matching TRBD1. CDR3 size: 14 residues. The germline CDR1 and CDR2 sequences are SEHNR and FQNEAQ (reference sequence). The ends lost 3 bases at V and 1 base at J; junction bases unmatched: 2. CDR3 loop: CASSFQGGNTEAFF. In DNA form, the CDR3 reads TGTGCCAGCAGCTTTCAGGGGGGGAACACTGAAGCTTTCTTT.

This chain uses TRBV27 with TRBJ1-2; TRBD1 is a possible D gene (5 bases). V was clipped by 6 bases and J by 5 bases, with 16 bases between them. CDR3 length: 14 amino acids. CDR1 and CDR2 from the germline V gene are MNHEY and SMNVEV (reference sequence). The CDR3 nucleotides read TGTGCCAGCAGCCTTAGACTGGAGGGGTATGGCTACACCTTC. It specifies CASSLRLEGYGYTF.

The chain joins TRBV6-2 or TRBV6-3 to TRBJ1-5; weak D call: TRBD1 (5 bases). The CDR3 length is 13 residues. Germline CDR1 is MNHEY and CDR2 is SVGEGT. Trimming pared 6 bases from V and 8 bases from J, leaving 14 bases between. The CDR3 loop reads CASSDLGGEPQHF. CDR3 DNA sequence: TGTGCCAGCAGCGATCTGGGGGGAGAGCCCCAGCATTTT.

This clone was recorded once. The V call is TRBV12-3 or TRBV12-4, the J call TRBJ1-1; D is ambiguous. CDR3 length: 12 residues. Trimming pared 3 bases from V and 7 bases from J, leaving 9 bases between. The CDR3 DNA follows: TGTGCCAGCAGTTTGGGAGGAGGTGAAGCTTTCTTT. As protein: CASSLGGGEAFF.

The V and J genes are TRBV6-5 and TRBJ2-7; TRBD1 matches at 9 bases. The CDR3 sequence is 15 residues long. Germline CDR1 and CDR2: MNHEY and SVGAGI. V lost 8 bases, J lost 3 bases, and 11 bases stayed unmatched. The CDR3 coding sequence is TGTGCCAGCGCCCCTATTCCGGGACAGGGCTACGAGCAGTACTTC. It translates to CASAPIPGQGYEQYF.

Only a few counts were recorded for this clone. The J gene is TRBJ1-1, the V gene TRBV4-3; 8 positions match TRBD1. The CDR3 totals 14 residues. Germline V gene sequence: CDR1 LGHNA, CDR2 YSLEER. With V trimmed by 3 bases and J by 0 bases, 0 bases remained unmatched. The CDR3 here is CASSQTGVNTEAFF. In nucleotides, the CDR3 is TGCGCCAGCAGCCAGACAGGGGTGAACACTGAAGCTTTCTTT.

V is TRBV2 and J is TRBJ2-1; no clear D gene. The CDR3 consists of 16 residues. Trimming removed 4 bases from V and 2 bases from J, with 15 bases in between. Per the germline V gene, CDR1 is SNHLY and CDR2 is FYNNEI. The chain's CDR3 is CASSGSGLSAYNEQFF. In DNA form, the CDR3 reads TGTGCCAGCAGTGGAAGTGGGCTATCCGCCTACAATGAGCAGTTCTTC.

The gene calls are TRBV4-2 and TRBJ1-1, with a weak D call TRBD1 (6 bases). Germline CDR1 reads LGHNA; CDR2 reads YNFKEQ. The length of the CDR3 is 15 residues. V lost 4 bases and J 1 base, leaving 13 bases between the germline ends. The CDR3 loop is CASSRTGGANTEAFF. The CDR3 nucleotides read TGTGCCAGCAGCCGCACCGGGGGGGCGAACACTGAAGCTTTCTTT.

J is TRBJ1-6 and V is TRBV7-3; maybe TRBD1 (6 bases). The germline V and J ends were trimmed by 6 bases and 6 bases, with 12 bases remaining between them. The CDR3 contains 14 residues. The germline V gene encodes CDR1 SGHTA and CDR2 FQGTGA. CDR3 coding DNA: TGTGCCAGCAGTTCACAGGGATTTAATTCACCCCTCCACTTT. Protein product: CASSSQGFNSPLHF.

This clone was found once. V is TRBV3-1 (or the pseudogene TRBV3-2) and J is TRBJ1-6; the match to TRBD1 covers 9 bases. V shed 4 bases, J shed 9 bases, and the junction held 16 bases outside the gene matches. The CDR3 contains 18 residues. Germline CDR1 LGHDT, CDR2 YNNKEL (reference sequence). Here the CDR3 reads CASSRSAYRTGVSSPLHF. CDR3 bases: TGTGCCAGCAGCCGCTCCGCCTACAGGACAGGGGTGTCTTCACCCCTCCACTTT.

The chain uses TRBV27 and TRBJ1-1; TRBD1 matches at 10 bases. There are 17 residues in the CDR3. Germline values: CDR1 MNHEY, CDR2 SMNVEV (reference sequence). V gave up 5 bases and J gave up 5 bases; unmatched junction bases: 14. The CDR3 here is CASSQYRTGGIGTEAFF. CDR3 DNA: TGTGCCAGCAGTCAATACCGGACAGGGGGGATTGGGACTGAAGCTTTCTTT.

V is TRBV11-2 and J is TRBJ2-3, with 8 bases fitting TRBD2. With V trimmed by 5 bases and J by 5 bases, 9 bases remained unmatched. This CDR3 comprises 15 residues. From germline, CDR1 is SGHAT and CDR2 FQNNGV. CDR3 in amino acids: CASSPAGAGGDTQYF. CDR3 coding DNA: TGTGCCAGCAGCCCAGCGGGGGCAGGAGGAGATACGCAGTATTTT.

V usage is TRBV9 and J usage is TRBJ2-1, with 9 bases identical to TRBD1. CDR3 size: 14 residues. V was clipped by 8 bases and J by 4 bases; unmatched bases: 7. From germline, CDR1 is SGDLS and CDR2 YYNGEE. DNA of the CDR3: TGTGCCAGTGATCCGGGACAGGGTTACAATGAGCAGTTCTTC. This encodes CASDPGQGYNEQFF.

The V gene is TRBV7-2, the J gene TRBJ1-2; D gene ambiguous. Trimming shortened V by 5 bases and J by 5 bases, and 15 bases separated the two germline ends. In germline, CDR1 is SGHTA, CDR2 FQGNSA. The CDR3 is 14 residues long. The CDR3 sequence: CASSLPTEGYGYTF. For the CDR3, the DNA is TGTGCCAGCAGCCTCCCGACCGAGGGTTATGGCTACACCTTC.

In this sample, this clone turned up a few times. The rearrangement uses TRBV14 and TRBJ2-7, with D maybe TRBD1 (5 bases). The CDR3 is 13 residues long. Germline values: CDR1 SGHDN, CDR2 FVKESK. V was cut by 1 base and J by 6 bases, with 10 bases left in between. In DNA, the CDR3 is TGTGCCAGCAGCCAAGTAAACCAGGGCGAGCAGTACTTC. It is translated as CASSQVNQGEQYF.

This chain joins TRBV28 and TRBJ2-7; tentative D call: TRBD2 (7 bases). The CDR3 totals 14 residues. V was cut by 8 bases and J by 2 bases, with 16 bases left in between. CDR1 is MDHEN, CDR2 SYDVKM, per germline. The CDR3 DNA reads TGTGCCAGCGGCATTGGGGGGGCCACCTACGAGCAGTACTTC. It yields the protein CASGIGGATYEQYF.

With regard to this clone: Other nucleotide sequences from this sample produce the same CDR3. This sequence joins TRBV6-5 and TRBJ2-7, with D uncertain. V dropped 3 bases and J dropped 4 bases, with 4 bases sitting between them. Germline values: CDR1 MNHEY, CDR2 SVGAGI. The CDR3 loop spans 11 amino acids. The CDR3 nucleotides read TGTGCCAGCAGTTATCAATACGAGCAGTACTTC. Encoded protein: CASSYQYEQYF.

The chain employs TRBV9 and TRBJ1-2; 10 bases align to TRBD1. Germline-derived CDR1 and CDR2 are SGDLS and YYNGEE. The CDR3 runs 18 residues. Trimming took 2 bases from V and 0 from J; bases not matched to a gene: 10. In DNA, the CDR3 is TGTGCCAGCAGCGTGCGGGGACAGGGGCTCCTCACTAACTATGGCTACACCTTC. It specifies CASSVRGQGLLTNYGYTF.

The CDR3 is CASSEQVAEAFF. CDR3 nucleotides: TGTGCCAGCAGTGAACAGGTCGCTGAAGCTTTCTTT. The V gene is TRBV6-1, the J gene TRBJ1-1, with D unresolved. The CDR3 is 12 residues long. The V end was cut by 2 bases, the J end by 6 bases, with 7 bases between. CDR1 and CDR2 (germline): MNHNS, SASEGT.

The chain couples TRBV2 to TRBJ2-3; TRBD1 aligns across 7 bases. Trimming cost V 6 bases and J 2 bases; bases outside gene matches: 5. This CDR3 has 14 residues. Germline V gives CDR1 SNHLY, CDR2 FYNNEI. Here the CDR3 DNA reads TGTGCCAGCAGAGGGACAGACCTCACAGATACGCAGTATTTT. It is translated as CASRGTDLTDTQYF.

The chain uses TRBV7-2 and TRBJ2-5, with TRBD1 identical over 7 bases. This CDR3 spans 17 amino acids. Germline V lookup: CDR1 SGHTA, CDR2 FQGNSA. V trimming: 0 bases; J trimming: 1 base; junction bases outside the gene matches: 8. The CDR3 DNA reads TGTGCCAGCAGCTTAGCGGCCGGGACAGCATTCCAAGAGACCCAGTACTTC. As protein: CASSLAAGTAFQETQYF.

This rearrangement joins TRBV5-1 to TRBJ2-1; possible D gene TRBD1, 6 bases. V was clipped by 4 bases and J by 7 bases, with 15 bases between them. The CDR3 consists of 14 residues. Germline loops: CDR1 SGHRS, CDR2 YFSETQ. DNA for the CDR3: TGCGCCAGCAGCCGGGAAGACAGGACGAATGAGCAGTTCTTC. Amino acid sequence: CASSREDRTNEQFF.

The chain combines TRBV9 with TRBJ2-5, with 11 bases lining up with TRBD2. The V segment lost 3 bases and the J segment 3 bases; nucleotides outside the gene matches: 4. The CDR3 runs to 15 residues. Germline V gene lookup returns CDR1 SGDLS and CDR2 YYNGEE. The CDR3 DNA reads as TGTGCCAGCAGCGCTCAGACTAGCGGGAAAGAGACCCAGTACTTC. Translation gives CASSAQTSGKETQYF.